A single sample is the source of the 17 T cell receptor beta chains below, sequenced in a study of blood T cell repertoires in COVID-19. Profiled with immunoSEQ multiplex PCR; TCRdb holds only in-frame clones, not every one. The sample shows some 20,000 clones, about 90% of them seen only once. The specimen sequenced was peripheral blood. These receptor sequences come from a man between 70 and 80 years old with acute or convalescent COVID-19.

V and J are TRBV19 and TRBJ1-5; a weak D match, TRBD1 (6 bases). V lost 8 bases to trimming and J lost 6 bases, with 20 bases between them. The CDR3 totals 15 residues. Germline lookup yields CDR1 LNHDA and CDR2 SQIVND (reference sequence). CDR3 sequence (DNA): TGTGCCAGTCGGCGGGGGCGCGAGAGGGGTCAGCCCCAGCATTTT. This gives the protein CASRRGRERGQPQHF.

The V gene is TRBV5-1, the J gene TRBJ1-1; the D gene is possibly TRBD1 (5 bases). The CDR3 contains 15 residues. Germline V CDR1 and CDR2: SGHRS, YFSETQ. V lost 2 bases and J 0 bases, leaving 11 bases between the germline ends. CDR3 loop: CASSLGTSMNTEAFF. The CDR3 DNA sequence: TGCGCCAGCAGCTTAGGGACTTCAATGAACACTGAAGCTTTCTTT.

In DNA form, the CDR3 reads TGTGCCAGCAGCCAAGGCACAATTCACGCGTTCTTC. Amino acids: CASSQGTIHAFF. The J gene is TRBJ2-1, the V gene TRBV3-1 (or the pseudogene TRBV3-2); no definite D call. Germline V gene lookup returns CDR1 LGHDT and CDR2 YNNKEL (reference sequence). The V end was cut by 1 base, the J end by 15 bases, with 13 bases between. This CDR3 region has 12 residues.

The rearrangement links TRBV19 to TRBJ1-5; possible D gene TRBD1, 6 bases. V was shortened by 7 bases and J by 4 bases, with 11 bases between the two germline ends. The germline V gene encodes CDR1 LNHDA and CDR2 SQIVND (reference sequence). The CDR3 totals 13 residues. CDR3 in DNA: TGTGCCAGTACCGGACAGATAAATCAGCCCCAGCATTTT. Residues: CASTGQINQPQHF.

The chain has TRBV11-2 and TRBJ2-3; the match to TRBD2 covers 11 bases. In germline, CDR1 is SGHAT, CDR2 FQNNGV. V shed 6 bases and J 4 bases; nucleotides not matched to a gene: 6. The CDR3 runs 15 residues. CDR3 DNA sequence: TGTGCCAGCAGTTTTACTAGCGGGAGTGCAGATACGCAGTATTTT. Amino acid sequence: CASSFTSGSADTQYF.

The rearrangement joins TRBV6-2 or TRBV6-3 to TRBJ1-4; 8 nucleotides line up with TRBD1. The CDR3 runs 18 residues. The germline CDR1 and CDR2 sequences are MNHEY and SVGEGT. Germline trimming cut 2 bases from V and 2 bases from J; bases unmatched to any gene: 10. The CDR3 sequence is CASSYLPGTGSTNEKLFF. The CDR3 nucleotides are TGTGCCAGCAGTTACCTTCCCGGGACAGGCTCTACTAATGAAAAACTGTTTTTT.

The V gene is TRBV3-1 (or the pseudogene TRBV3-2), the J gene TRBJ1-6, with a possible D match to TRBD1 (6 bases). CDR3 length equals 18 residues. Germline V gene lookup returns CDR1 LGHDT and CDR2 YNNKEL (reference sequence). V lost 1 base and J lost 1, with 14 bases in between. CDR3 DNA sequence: TGTGCCAGCAGCCAAGTCCCGACAGGAGAATCCTATAATTCACCCCTCCACTTT. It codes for CASSQVPTGESYNSPLHF.

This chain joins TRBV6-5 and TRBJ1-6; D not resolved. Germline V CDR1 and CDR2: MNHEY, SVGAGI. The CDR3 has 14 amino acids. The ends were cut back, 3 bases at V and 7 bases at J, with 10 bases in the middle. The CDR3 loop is CASSYTRGNSPLHF. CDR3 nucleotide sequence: TGTGCCAGCAGTTATACCAGAGGGAATTCACCCCTCCACTTT.

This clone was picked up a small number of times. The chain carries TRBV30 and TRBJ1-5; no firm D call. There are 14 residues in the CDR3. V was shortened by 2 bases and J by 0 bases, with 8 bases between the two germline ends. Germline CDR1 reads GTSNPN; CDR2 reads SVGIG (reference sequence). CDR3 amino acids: CAWSLARSNQPQHF. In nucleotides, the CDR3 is TGTGCCTGGAGTCTAGCACGTAGCAATCAGCCCCAGCATTTT.

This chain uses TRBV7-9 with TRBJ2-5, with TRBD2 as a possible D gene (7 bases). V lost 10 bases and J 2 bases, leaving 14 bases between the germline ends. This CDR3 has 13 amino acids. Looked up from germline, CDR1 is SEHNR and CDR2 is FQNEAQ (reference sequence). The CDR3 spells CATLGGLQETQYF. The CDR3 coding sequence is TGTGCCACCCTCGGGGGGCTTCAAGAGACCCAGTACTTC.

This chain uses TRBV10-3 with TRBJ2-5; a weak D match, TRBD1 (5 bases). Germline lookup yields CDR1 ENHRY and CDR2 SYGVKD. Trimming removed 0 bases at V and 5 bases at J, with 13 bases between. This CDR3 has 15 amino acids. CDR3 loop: CAISESGQGSETQYF. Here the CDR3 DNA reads TGTGCCATCAGTGAGTCGGGGCAGGGTTCGGAGACCCAGTACTTC.

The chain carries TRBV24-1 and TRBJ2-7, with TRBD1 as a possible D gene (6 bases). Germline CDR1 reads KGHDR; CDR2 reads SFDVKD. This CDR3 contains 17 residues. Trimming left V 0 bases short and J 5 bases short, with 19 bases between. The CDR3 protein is CATSDLQPHLQGHEQYF. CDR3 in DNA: TGTGCCACCAGTGATTTGCAGCCCCATTTACAGGGCCACGAGCAGTACTTC.

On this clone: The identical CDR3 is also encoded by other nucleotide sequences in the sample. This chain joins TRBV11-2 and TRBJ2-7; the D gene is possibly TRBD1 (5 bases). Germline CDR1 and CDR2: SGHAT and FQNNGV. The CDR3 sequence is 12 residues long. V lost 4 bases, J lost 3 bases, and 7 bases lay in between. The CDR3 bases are TGTGCCAGCAGCTCGCAGGGCTACGAGCAGTACTTC. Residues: CASSSQGYEQYF.

CDR3 DNA sequence: TGCAGCGCCACCAGAGGACTAGCGGGAGGGTACGAGCAGTACTTC. It encodes CSATRGLAGGYEQYF. The gene calls are TRBV29-1 and TRBJ2-7; 15 bases line up with TRBD2. The germline CDR1 and CDR2 sequences are SQVTM and ANQGSEA. The CDR3 covers 15 residues. Germline trimming cut 7 bases from V and 4 bases from J; bases unmatched to any gene: 8.

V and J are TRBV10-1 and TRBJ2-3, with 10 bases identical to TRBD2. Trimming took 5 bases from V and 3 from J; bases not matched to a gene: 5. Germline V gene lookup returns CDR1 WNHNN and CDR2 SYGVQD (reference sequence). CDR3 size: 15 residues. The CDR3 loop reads CASSSTSGATDTQYF. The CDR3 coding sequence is TGCGCCAGCAGTTCCACTAGCGGGGCGACAGATACGCAGTATTTT.

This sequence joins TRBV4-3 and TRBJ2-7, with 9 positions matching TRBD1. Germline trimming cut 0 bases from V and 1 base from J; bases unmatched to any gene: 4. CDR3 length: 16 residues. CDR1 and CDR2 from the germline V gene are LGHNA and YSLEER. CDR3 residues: CASSQDMGQGSYEQYF. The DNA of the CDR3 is TGCGCCAGCAGCCAAGATATGGGACAGGGATCCTACGAGCAGTACTTC.

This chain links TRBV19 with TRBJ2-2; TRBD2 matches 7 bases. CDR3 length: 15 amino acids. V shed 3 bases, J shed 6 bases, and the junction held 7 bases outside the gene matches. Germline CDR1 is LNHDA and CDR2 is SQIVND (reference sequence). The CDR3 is CASSILASGAGELFF. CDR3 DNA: TGTGCCAGTAGTATCCTGGCTAGCGGCGCCGGGGAGCTGTTTTTT. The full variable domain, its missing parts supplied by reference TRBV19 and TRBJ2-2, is DGGITQSPKYLFRKEGQNVTLSCEQNLNHDAMYWYRQDPGQGLRLIYYSQIVNDFQKGDIAEGYSVSREKKESFPLTVTSAQKNPTAFYLCASSILASGAGELFFGEGSRLTVL.